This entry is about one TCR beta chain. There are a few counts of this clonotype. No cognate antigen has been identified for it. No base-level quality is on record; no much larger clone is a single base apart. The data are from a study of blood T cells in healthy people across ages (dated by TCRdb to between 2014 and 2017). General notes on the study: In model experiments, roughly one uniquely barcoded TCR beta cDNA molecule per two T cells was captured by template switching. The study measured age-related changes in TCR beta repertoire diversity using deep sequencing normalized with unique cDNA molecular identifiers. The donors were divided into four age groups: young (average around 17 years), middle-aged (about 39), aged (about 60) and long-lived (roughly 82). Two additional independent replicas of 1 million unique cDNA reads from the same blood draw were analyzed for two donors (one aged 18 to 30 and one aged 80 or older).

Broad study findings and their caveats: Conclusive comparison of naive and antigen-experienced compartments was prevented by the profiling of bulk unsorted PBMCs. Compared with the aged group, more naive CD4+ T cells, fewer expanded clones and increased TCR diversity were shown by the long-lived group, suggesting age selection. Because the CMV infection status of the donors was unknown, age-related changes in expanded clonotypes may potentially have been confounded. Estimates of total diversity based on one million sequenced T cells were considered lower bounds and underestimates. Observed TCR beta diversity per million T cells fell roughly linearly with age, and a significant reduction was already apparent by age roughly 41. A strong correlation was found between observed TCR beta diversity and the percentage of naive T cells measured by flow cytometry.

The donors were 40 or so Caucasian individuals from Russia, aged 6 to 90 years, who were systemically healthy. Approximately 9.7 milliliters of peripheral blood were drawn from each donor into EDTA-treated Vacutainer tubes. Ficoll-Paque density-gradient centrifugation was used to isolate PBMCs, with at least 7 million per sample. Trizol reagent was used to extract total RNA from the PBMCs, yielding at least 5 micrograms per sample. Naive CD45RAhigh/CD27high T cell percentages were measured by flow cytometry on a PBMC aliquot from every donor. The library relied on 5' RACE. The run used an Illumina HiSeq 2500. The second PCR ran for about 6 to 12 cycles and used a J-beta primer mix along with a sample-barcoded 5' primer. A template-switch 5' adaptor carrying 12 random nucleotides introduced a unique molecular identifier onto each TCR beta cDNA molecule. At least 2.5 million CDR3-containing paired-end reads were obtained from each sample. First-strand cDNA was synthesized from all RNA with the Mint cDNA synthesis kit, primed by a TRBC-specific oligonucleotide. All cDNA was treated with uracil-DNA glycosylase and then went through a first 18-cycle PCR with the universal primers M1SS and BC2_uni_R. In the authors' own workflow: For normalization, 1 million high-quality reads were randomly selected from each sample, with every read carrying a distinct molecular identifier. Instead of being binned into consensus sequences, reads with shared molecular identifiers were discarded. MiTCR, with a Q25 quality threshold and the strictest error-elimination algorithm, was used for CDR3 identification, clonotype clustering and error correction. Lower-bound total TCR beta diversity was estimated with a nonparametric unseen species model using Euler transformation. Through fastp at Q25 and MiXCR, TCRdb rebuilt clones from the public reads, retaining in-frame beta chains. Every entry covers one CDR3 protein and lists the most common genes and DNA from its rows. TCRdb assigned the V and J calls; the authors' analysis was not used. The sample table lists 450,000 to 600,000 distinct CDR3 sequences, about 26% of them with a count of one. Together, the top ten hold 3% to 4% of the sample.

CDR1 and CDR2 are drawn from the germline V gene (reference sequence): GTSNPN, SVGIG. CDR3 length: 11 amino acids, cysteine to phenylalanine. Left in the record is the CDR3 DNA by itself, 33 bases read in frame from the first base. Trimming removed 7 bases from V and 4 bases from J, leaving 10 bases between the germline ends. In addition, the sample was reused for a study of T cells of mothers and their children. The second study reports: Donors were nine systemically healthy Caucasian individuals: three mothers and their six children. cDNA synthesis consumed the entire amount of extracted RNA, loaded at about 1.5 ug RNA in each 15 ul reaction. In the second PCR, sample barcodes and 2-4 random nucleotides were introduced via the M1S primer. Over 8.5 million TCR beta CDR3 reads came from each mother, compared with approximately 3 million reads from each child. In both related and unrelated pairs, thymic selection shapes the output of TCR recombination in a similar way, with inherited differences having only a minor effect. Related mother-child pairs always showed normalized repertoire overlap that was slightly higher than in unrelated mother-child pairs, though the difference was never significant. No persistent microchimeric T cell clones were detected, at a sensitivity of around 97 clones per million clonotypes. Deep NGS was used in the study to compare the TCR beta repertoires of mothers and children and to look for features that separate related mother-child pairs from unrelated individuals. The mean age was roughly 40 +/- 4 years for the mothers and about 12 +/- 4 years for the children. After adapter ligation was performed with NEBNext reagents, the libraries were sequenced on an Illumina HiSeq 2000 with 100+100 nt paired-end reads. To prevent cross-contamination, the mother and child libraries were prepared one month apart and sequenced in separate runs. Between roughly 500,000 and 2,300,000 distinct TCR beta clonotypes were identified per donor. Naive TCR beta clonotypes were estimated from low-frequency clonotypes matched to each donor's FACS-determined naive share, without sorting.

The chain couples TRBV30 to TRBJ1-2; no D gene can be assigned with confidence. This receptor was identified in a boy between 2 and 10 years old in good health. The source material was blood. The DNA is TGTGCCTTGGGCAGGTCCTATGGCTACACCTTC. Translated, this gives CALGRSYGYTF. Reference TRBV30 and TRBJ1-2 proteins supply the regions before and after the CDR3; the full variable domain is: SQTIHQWPATLVQPVGSPLSLECTVEGTSNPNLYWYRQAAGRGLQLLFYSVGIGQISSEVPQNLSASRPQDRQFILSSKKLLLSDSGFYLCALGRSYGYTFGSGTRLTVV.